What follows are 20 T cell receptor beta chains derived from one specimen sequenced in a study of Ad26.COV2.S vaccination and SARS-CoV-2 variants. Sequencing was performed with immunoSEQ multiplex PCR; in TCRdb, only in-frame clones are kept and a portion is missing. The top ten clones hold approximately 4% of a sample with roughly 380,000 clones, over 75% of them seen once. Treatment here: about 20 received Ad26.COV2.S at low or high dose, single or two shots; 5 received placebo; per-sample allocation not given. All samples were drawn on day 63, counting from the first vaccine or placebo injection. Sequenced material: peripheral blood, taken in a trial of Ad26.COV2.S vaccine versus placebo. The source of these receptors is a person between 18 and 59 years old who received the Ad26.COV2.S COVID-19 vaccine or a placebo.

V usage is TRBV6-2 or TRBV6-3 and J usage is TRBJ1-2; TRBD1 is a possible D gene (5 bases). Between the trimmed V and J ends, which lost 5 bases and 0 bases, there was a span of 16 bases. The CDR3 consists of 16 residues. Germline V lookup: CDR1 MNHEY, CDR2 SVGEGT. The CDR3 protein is CASSRGDGATNYGYTF. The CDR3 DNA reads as TGTGCCAGCAGTAGAGGGGACGGAGCTACTAACTATGGCTACACCTTC.

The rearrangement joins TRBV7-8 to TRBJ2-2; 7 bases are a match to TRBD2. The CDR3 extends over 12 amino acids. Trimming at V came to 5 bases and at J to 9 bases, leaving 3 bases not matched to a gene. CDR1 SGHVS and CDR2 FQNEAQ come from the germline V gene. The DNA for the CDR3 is TGTGCCAGCAGCCTCGGGACTAGGGAGCTGTTTTTT. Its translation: CASSLGTRELFF.

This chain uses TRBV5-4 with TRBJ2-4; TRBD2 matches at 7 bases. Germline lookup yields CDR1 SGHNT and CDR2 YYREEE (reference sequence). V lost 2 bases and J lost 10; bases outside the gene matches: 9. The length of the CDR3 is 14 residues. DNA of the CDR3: TGTGCCAGCAGCTTTATAGAGCGGGGCAGTATTCAGTACTTC. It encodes CASSFIERGSIQYF.

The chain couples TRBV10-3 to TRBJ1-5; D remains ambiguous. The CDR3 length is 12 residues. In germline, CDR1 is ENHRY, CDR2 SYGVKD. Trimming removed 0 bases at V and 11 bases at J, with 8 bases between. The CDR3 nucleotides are TGTGCCATCAGTGAGTCGGGCGGGGCCCAGCATTTT. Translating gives CAISESGGAQHF.

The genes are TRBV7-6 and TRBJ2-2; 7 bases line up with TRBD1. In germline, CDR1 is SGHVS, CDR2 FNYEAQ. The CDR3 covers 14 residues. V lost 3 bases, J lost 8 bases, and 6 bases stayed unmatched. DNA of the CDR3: TGTGCCAGCAGCTTCAGACAGGGCCCAGGGGAGCTGTTTTTT. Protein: CASSFRQGPGELFF.

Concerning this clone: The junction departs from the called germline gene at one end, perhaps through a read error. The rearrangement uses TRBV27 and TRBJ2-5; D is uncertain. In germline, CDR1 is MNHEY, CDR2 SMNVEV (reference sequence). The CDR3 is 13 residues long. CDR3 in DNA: TGTGCCAGCCGTTTACATAATCAAGAGACCCAGTACTTC. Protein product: CASRLHNQETQYF.

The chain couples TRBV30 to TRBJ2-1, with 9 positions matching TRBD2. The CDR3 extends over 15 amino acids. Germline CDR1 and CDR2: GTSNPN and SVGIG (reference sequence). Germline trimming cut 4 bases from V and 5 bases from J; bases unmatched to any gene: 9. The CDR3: CAWTSGAGGHNEQFF. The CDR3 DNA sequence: TGTGCCTGGACCTCGGGAGCGGGGGGCCACAATGAGCAGTTCTTC.

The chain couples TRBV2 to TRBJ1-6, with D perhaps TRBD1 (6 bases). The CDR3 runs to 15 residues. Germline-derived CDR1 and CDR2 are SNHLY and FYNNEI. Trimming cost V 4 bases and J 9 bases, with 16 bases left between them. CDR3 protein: CASSVRNRDFSPLHF. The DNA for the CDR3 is TGTGCCAGCAGTGTTCGGAACAGGGACTTTTCACCCCTCCACTTT.

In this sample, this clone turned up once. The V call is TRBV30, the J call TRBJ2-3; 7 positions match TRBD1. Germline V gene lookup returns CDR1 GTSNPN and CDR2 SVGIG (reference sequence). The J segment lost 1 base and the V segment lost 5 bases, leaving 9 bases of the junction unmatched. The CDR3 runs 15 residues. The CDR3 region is CAWDDLGQGTDTQYF. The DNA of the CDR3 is TGTGCCTGGGATGATCTCGGACAGGGCACAGATACGCAGTATTTT.

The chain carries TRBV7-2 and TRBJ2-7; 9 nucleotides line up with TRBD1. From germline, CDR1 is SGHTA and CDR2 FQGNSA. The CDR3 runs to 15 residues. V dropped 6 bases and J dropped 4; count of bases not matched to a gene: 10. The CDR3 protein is CASREGTGRMYEQYF. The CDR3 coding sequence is TGTGCCAGCAGGGAAGGGACAGGGAGGATGTACGAGCAGTACTTC.

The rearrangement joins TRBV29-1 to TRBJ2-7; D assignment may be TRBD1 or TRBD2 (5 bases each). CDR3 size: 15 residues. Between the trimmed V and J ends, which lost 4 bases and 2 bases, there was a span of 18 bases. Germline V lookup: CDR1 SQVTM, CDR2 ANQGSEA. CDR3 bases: TGCAGCGTTGTAGGGGCGAGGCCCGGGGCCTACGAGCAGTACTTC. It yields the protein CSVVGARPGAYEQYF.

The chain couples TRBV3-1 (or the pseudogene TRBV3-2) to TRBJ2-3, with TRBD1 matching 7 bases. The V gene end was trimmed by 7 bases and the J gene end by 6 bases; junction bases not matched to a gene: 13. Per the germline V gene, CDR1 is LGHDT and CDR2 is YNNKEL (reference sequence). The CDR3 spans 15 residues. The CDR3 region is CASKNWAQDRDTQYF. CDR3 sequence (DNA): TGTGCCAGCAAAAACTGGGCACAGGACAGGGATACGCAGTATTTT.

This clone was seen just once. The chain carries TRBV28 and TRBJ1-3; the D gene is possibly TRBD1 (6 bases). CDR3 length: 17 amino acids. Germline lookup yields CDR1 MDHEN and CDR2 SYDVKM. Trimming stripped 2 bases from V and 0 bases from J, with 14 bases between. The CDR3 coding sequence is TGTGCCAGCAGTTTAGTAGAAGGGGGTCGCTCTGGAAACACCATATATTTT. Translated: CASSLVEGGRSGNTIYF.

CDR3 coding DNA: TGTGCCAGCAGATACGACAGGCTCTACGAGCAGTACTTC. Translation gives CASRYDRLYEQYF. The chain has TRBV6-1 and TRBJ2-7, with a possible D match to TRBD1 (6 bases). V dropped 6 bases and J dropped 3 bases, with 12 bases sitting between them. The length of the CDR3 is 13 residues. The germline gives CDR1 MNHNS, CDR2 SASEGT.

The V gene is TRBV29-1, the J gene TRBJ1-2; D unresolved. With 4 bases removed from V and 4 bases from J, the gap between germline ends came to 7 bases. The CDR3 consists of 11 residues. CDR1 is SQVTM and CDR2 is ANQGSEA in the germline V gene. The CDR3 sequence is CSVVTFYGYTF. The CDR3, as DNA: TGCAGCGTTGTTACCTTCTATGGCTACACCTTC.

The CDR3 DNA is TGTGCCAGCAGTAAAGGCGGGACAGGGTCCTACGAGCAGTACTTC. Encoded protein: CASSKGGTGSYEQYF. J is TRBJ2-7 and V is TRBV7-3; TRBD1 matches 9 bases. Germline CDR1 is SGHTA and CDR2 is FQGTGA. The CDR3 totals 15 residues. V gave up 6 bases and J gave up 1 base; unmatched junction bases: 7.

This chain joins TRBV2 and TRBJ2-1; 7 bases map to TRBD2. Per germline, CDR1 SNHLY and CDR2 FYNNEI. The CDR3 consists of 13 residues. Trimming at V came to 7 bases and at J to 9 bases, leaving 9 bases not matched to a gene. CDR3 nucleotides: TGTGCCAGCACACCGGGCGGGGGTCGTGAGCAGTTCTTC. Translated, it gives CASTPGGGREQFF. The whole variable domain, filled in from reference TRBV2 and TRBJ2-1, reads EPEVTQTPSHQVTQMGQEVILRCVPISNHLYFYWYRQILGQKVEFLVSFYNNEISEKSEIFDDQFSVERPDGSNFTLKIRSTKLEDSAMYFCASTPGGGREQFFGPGTRLTVL.

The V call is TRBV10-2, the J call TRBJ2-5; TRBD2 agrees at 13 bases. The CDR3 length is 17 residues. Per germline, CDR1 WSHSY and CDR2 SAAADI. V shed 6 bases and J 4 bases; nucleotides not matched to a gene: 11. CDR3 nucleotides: TGCGCCAGCAGGGAGGGAACTAGCGGGGGGGCCAGAGAGACCCAGTACTTC. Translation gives CASREGTSGGARETQYF.

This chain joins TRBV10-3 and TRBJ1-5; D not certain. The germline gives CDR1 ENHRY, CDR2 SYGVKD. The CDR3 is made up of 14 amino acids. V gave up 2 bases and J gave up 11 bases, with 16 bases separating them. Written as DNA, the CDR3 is TGTGCCATCAGTGAGGGAACTGGAGGTCTAACCCAGCATTTT. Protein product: CAISEGTGGLTQHF.

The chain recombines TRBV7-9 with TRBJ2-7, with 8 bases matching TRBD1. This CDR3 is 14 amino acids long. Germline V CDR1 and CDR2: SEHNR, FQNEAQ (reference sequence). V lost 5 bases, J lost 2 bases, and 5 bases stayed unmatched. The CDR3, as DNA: TGTGCCAGCAGCGAGGACAGGGAGGCCTACGAGCAGTACTTC. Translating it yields CASSEDREAYEQYF.